Here is one TCR beta chain with its context. Its antigen remains undetermined. The record has no base qualities; no much larger clone is one base away. These data belong to a study of blood T cell repertoires in COVID-19 (dated by TCRdb to about 2020). For the study in its entirety: The collaborator samples originated in the United States, Italy and Spain and spanned the acute and convalescent phases of COVID-19. The prospective study material was composed of cDNA or gDNA derived from T cells, B-cell-depleted T cells, or PBMCs. Deeply sampled blood TCRbeta repertoires from subjects exposed to, actively infected with, or recovered from COVID-19 were included in the dataset. A freely available public database, intended as a resource for researchers studying the immune response to SARS-CoV-2, is where the repertoires were released. The samples were drawn from two sources: the first 160 participants of the ongoing ImmuneRACE study, and 1,200 or so subjects contributed by 6 global collaborators. Nearly every sample came with metadata listing a de-identified subject ID, COVID-19 status, age in years and sex. Where available, HLA class I and class II types were obtained from metadata supplied by the sample provider rather than from assay-based typing.

The immunoSEQ Assay, a bias-controlled multiplex PCR, was used to amplify TCRbeta CDR3 regions from genomic DNA. For the original study's pipeline: The number of nucleated cells in each sample was estimated from the amplification of reference gene primers within the assay. Sequence reads were collapsed and filtered to measure the absolute abundance of every unique TCRbeta CDR3 rearrangement. For each sample, productive Simpson clonality was calculated by taking the square root of Simpson's diversity index across productive rearrangements. The clones in this table, taken by TCRdb from immuneACCESS, are in-frame only. Not every clone is retained; where verified, under half of the shortfall comes from an unresolved V gene, and the cause of the rest is unknown. D and trimming were read from the DNA, whereas the V and J calls and clone size are those reported in that table. Within this sample are 65,000 to 85,000 clones, with about four fifths of them counted one time only. The ten largest account for under 20% of the sample.

The collaborating institutions used their own protocols to collect whole blood in K2EDTA tubes. For TCRbeta analysis, collaborators shipped samples in one of three forms: frozen whole blood, isolated PBMCs, or DNA extracted from either of those sample types. Paper-wide results and their limitations: How much clinical and demographic metadata was included differed by source and by participant, and the metadata was provided uncurated.

At the junction V is shortened by 0 bases and J by 3 bases; bases outside the gene matches: 5. Based on the germline V gene, the CDR1 and CDR2 sequences are KGHDR and SFDVKD. The CDR3 runs 17 amino acids, cysteine and phenylalanine included. The DNA shown is the 51-base CDR3, in frame from base 1. The chain is encoded by TRBV24-1 joined to TRBJ2-5; 11 middle bases align to TRBD2. The origin of this receptor is a woman aged 55-75 years with acute or convalescent COVID-19. Specimen: peripheral blood. The sequenced DNA is TGTGCCACCAGTGATTTGAGTAGCGGGGGGGCTAAAGAGACCCAGTACTTC. It translates as CATSDLSSGGAKETQYF.